Below, 8 T cell receptor beta chains from the same sample are listed, as sequenced in a study of T cell responses to AZD1222 COVID-19 vaccine (dated by TCRdb to the early 2020s). Reading the label with the study, this specimen's time point is: baseline before first vaccination. Libraries were prepared through the immunoSEQ multiplex PCR assay. TCRdb provides this immuneACCESS table in a form limited to in-frame rearrangements. Some clones are lacking; in checked studies, under half of them reflect an unresolved V gene, and why the rest are absent is not known. Recorded for this sample are some 89,000 clones; around nine tenths of them occurred a single time. The top ten clonotypes cover around 2.2% of the sample. Sequencing was performed on peripheral blood, taken on day 0 of AZD1222 vaccination. Every receptor here comes from an adult in good health.

The rearrangement joins TRBV5-1 to TRBJ2-3; TRBD2 matches at 9 bases. The ends lost 5 bases at V and 2 bases at J; junction bases unmatched: 6. The CDR3 has 15 residues. CDR1 SGHRS and CDR2 YFSETQ come from the germline V gene. The CDR3: CASRSSGRSTDTQYF. CDR3 nucleotide sequence: TGCGCCAGCAGGTCCAGCGGGAGGTCCACAGATACGCAGTATTTT.

The chain carries TRBV18 and TRBJ2-1; 12 bases match TRBD2. V dropped 6 bases and J dropped 9; count of bases not matched to a gene: 12. Germline loops: CDR1 KGHSH, CDR2 LQKENI. CDR3 length equals 16 residues. CDR3 residues: CASSTTTSGSVSEQFF. CDR3 nucleotide sequence: TGTGCCAGCTCCACCACGACTAGCGGGAGCGTCTCTGAGCAGTTCTTC.

The J gene is TRBJ1-5, the V gene TRBV30; the match to TRBD1 covers 10 bases. The V segment lost 2 bases and the J segment 4 bases; nucleotides outside the gene matches: 8. Germline V gene sequence: CDR1 GTSNPN, CDR2 SVGIG (reference sequence). The CDR3 is 16 amino acids. This CDR3 reads CAWSSTDRGPNQPQHF. CDR3 sequence (DNA): TGTGCCTGGAGTTCGACAGACAGGGGGCCAAATCAGCCCCAGCATTTT.

This clone was observed a few times. V gene TRBV19 combines with J gene TRBJ1-2; a weak D match, TRBD1 (5 bases). Germline CDR1 reads LNHDA; CDR2 reads SQIVND (reference sequence). V was shortened by 6 bases and J by 0 bases, with 17 bases between the two germline ends. This CDR3 is built from 16 residues. The CDR3 region has the DNA TGTGCCAGTAGCGCTTCAGGGACCGGTTCTAACTATGGCTACACCTTC. As protein: CASSASGTGSNYGYTF.

This rearrangement joins TRBV18 to TRBJ1-1; D uncertain. Trimming took 3 bases from V and 13 from J, leaving 21 bases between them. The CDR3 runs 14 residues. Germline-derived CDR1 and CDR2 are KGHSH and LQKENI. The CDR3 sequence is CASSPRADIPEGFF. CDR3 bases: TGTGCCAGCTCACCTCGGGCAGACATCCCTGAGGGTTTCTTT.

This clone was seen a few times. V is TRBV14 and J is TRBJ1-6; D remains ambiguous. Deletions cut 3 bases from V and 0 bases from J, with 3 bases between. The CDR3 runs to 14 residues. Germline CDR1 and CDR2: SGHDN and FVKESK. The CDR3 coding sequence is TGTGCCAGCAGCCATGCCTCCTATAATTCACCCCTCCACTTT. It codes for CASSHASYNSPLHF. Full variable domain (remainder filled in from reference TRBV14 and TRBJ1-6): EAGVTQFPSHSVIEKGQTVTLRCDPISGHDNLYWYRRVMGKEIKFLLHFVKESKQDESGMPNNRFLAERTGGTYSTLKVQPAELEDSGVYFCASSHASYNSPLHFGNGTRLTVT.

The chain combines TRBV30 with TRBJ2-6; TRBD1 agrees at 8 bases. CDR1 is GTSNPN, CDR2 SVGIG, per germline (reference sequence). The CDR3 length is 18 residues. The V gene end was trimmed by 0 bases and the J gene end by 0 bases; junction bases not matched to a gene: 7. For the CDR3, the DNA is TGTGCCTGGAGTGTACCGGACAGGGCCCTCTCTGGGGCCAACGTCCTGACTTTC. This translates into CAWSVPDRALSGANVLTF.

V gene TRBV10-3 combines with J gene TRBJ1-6; tentative D call: TRBD1 (5 bases). V was cut by 6 bases and J by 8 bases, with 14 bases left in between. The CDR3 is made up of 14 amino acids. Germline assignment: CDR1 ENHRY and CDR2 SYGVKD. The CDR3 protein is CAIRDRQSDSPLHF. The CDR3 DNA sequence: TGTGCCATCAGAGATCGACAGTCGGATTCACCCCTCCACTTT.